Reported below is one T cell receptor beta chain. The data were obtained in a study of cytomegalovirus exposure and HLA in healthy donors. Study-level information: The 95 to 150 validation repertoires were produced on the same platform as the 720 or so repertoires of the first cohort. This was reported in a later analysis.

Germline CDR1 and CDR2: SGHKS and YYEKEE (reference sequence). This CDR3 is 15 amino acids long. Trimming pared 1 base from V and 1 base from J, leaving 8 bases between. The protocol was immunoSEQ multiplex PCR, while the TCRdb copy is restricted to in-frame clones and leaves out a portion. The data hold around 240,000 clones, with nearly 90% observed a single time. The clonotype originates from a woman under 30 in good health and CMV-seronegative. What was sequenced was PBMCs. This sequence joins TRBV5-5 and TRBJ2-2; perhaps TRBD1 as D (5 bases). In nucleotides, the CDR3 is TGTGCCAGCAGCTTGCAGGGAAGGAACACCGGGGAGCTGTTTTTT. Translating gives CASSLQGRNTGELFF.